The source of this T cell receptor beta chain is a study of OX40 agonist ivuxolimab in advanced cancers. As for the study in general: Cancers in dose escalation were hepatocellular, melanoma, renal cell and head and neck. General study results and limits: Among expanded peripheral T cells, antigen specificity went undetermined. Certain nonresponders likewise exhibited a low normalized T-cell clonal expansion.

The CDR3 runs 15 residues. Trimming pared 7 bases from V and 3 bases from J, leaving 18 bases between. CDR1 and CDR2 from the germline V gene are MDHEN and SYDVKM. Repertoires were generated with immunoSEQ multiplex PCR, while TCRdb's copy carries only in-frame clones and drops some. The table includes fewer than 70,000 clones, 86% detected once. A word on this clone: Its antigen remains unidentified.

The TCR was taken from an adult with an advanced solid tumor such as melanoma, head and neck, liver or kidney cancer. The gene calls are TRBV28 and TRBJ1-1; D is uncertain. Specimen: CD4+ or CD8+ T cells sorted from blood, collected in a trial of the OX40 agonist ivuxolimab. DNA of the CDR3: TGTGCCAGCAAGAGAGGGCAGCTCCTTTACACTGAAGCTTTCTTT. Its translation is CASKRGQLLYTEAFF.